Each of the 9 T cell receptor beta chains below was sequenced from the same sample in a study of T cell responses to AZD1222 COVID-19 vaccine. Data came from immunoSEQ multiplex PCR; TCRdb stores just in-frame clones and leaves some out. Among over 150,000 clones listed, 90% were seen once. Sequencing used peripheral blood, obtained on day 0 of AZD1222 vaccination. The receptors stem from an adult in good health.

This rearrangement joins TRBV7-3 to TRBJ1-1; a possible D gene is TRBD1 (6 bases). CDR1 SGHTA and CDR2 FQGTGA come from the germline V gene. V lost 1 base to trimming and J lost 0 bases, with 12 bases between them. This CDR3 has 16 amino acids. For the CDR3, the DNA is TGTGCCAGCAGCTTAAATCCCAGGGGAATGAACACTGAAGCTTTCTTT. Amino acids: CASSLNPRGMNTEAFF.

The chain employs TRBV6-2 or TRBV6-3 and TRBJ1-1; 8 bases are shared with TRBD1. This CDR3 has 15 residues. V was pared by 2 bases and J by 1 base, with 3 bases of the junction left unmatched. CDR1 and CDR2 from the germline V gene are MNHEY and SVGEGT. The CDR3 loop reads CASSYRGTGNTEAFF. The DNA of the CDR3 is TGTGCCAGCAGTTACAGGGGGACAGGGAACACTGAAGCTTTCTTT.

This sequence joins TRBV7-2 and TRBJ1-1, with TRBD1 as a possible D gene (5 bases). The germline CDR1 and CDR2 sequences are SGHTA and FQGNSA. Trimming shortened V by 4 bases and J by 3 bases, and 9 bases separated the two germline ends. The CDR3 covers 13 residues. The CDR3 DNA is TGTGCCAGCAGCTCTGCGGGGCACACTGAAGCTTTCTTT. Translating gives CASSSAGHTEAFF.

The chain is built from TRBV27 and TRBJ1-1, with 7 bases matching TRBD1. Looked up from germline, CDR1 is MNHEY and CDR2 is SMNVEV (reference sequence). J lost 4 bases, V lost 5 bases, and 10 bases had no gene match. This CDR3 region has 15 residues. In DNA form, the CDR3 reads TGTGCCAGCAGTAAGGGCAGGGGGATGGTCACTGAAGCTTTCTTT. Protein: CASSKGRGMVTEAFF.

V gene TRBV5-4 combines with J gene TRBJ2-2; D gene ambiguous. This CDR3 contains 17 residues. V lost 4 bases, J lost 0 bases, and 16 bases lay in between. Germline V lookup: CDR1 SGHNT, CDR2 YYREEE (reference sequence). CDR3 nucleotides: TGTGCCAGCAGCCCAACTCCCGGCGGACCGAACACCGGGGAGCTGTTTTTT. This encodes CASSPTPGGPNTGELFF. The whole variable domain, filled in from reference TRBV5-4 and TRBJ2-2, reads ETGVTQSPTHLIKTRGQQVTLRCSSQSGHNTVSWYQQALGQGPQFIFQYYREEENGRGNFPPRFSGLQFPNYSSELNVNALELDDSALYLCASSPTPGGPNTGELFFGEGSRLTVL.

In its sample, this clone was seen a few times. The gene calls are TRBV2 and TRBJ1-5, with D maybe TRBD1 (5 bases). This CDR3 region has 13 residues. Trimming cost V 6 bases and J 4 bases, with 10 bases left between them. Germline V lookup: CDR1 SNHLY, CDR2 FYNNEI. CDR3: CASRPDSNQPQHF. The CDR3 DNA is TGTGCCAGCAGGCCCGACAGTAATCAGCCCCAGCATTTT.

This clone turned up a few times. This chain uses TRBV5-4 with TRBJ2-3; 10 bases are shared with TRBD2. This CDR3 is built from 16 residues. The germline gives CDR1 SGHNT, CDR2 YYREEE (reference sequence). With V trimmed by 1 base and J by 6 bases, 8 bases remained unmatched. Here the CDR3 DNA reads TGTGCCAGCAGCTTGACCAGCGGGGGGGCAGTGGATACGCAGTATTTT. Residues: CASSLTSGGAVDTQYF.

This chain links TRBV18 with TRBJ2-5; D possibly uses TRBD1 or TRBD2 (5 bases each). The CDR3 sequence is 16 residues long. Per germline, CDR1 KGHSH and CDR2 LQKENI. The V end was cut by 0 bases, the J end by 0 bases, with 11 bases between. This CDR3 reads CASSPPRGQYQETQYF. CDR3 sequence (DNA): TGTGCCAGCTCACCACCGAGGGGCCAGTACCAAGAGACCCAGTACTTC.

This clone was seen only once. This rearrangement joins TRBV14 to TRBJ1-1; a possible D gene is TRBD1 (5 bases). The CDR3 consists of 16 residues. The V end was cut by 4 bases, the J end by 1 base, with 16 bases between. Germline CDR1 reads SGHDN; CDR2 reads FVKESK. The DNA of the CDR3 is TGTGCCAGCAGCCTTTGGGCAGGGCTTCGGAACACTGAAGCTTTCTTT. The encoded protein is CASSLWAGLRNTEAFF.